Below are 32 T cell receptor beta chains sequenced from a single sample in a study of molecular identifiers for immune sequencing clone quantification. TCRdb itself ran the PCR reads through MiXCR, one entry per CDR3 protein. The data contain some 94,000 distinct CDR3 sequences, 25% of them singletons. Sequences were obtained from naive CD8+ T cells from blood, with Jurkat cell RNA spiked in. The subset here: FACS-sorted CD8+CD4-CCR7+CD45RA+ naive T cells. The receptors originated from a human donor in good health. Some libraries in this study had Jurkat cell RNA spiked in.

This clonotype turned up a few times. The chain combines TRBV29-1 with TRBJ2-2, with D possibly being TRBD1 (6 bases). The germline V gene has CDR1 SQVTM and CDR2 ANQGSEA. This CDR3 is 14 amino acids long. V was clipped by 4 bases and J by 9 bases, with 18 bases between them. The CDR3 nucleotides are TGCAGCGTTGGGTATCTGGACAGCTCCAGGGAGCTGTTTTTT. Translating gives CSVGYLDSSRELFF.

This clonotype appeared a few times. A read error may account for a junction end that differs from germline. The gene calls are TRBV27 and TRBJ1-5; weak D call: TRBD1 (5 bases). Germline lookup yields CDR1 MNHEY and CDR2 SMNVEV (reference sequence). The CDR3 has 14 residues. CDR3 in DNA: TGTGCCGGCAGTTTCGGGGCGAGCAATCAGCCCCAGCATTTT. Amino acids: CAGSFGASNQPQHF.

The CDR3 region is CASNLGLAGPAGGANVLTF. The CDR3 bases are TGTGCCAGCAACTTGGGACTAGCGGGGCCAGCTGGTGGGGCCAACGTCCTGACTTTC. The V gene is TRBV5-3, the J gene TRBJ2-6, with TRBD2 matching 13 bases. TRBV5-3 is known as an ORF, though its function is uncertain. The CDR3 spans 19 residues. V lost 8 bases to trimming and J lost 3 bases; unmatched junction nucleotides: 14.

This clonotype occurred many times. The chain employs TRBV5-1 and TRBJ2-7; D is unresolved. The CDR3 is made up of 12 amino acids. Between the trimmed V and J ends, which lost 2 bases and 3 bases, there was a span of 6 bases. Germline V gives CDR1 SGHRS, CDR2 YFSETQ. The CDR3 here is CASSFNSYEQYF. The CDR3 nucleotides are TGCGCCAGCAGCTTCAACAGCTACGAGCAGTACTTC. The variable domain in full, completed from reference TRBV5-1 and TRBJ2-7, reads KAGVTQTPRYLIKTRGQQVTLSCSPISGHRSVSWYQQTPGQGLQFLFEYFSETQRNKGNFPGRFSGRQFSNSRSEMNVSTLELGDSALYLCASSFNSYEQYFGPGTRLTVT.

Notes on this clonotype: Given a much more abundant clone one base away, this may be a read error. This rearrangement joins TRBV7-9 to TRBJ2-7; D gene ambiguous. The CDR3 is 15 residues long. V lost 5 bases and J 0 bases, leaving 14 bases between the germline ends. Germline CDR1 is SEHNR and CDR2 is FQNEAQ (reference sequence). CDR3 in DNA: TGTGCCAGCAGCCATTCCGGAACGCTCTCCTACGAGCAGTACTTC. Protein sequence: CASSHSGTLSYEQYF.

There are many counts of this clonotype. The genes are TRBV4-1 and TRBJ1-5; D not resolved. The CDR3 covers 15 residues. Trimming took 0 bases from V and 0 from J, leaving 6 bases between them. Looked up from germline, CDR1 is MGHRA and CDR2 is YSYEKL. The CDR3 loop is CASSQETISNQPQHF. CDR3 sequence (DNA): TGCGCCAGCAGCCAAGAAACGATTAGCAATCAGCCCCAGCATTTT.

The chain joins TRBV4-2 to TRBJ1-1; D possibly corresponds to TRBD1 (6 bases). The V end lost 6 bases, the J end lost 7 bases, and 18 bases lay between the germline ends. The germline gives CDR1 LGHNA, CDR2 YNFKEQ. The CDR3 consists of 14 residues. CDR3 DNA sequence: TGTGCCAGCAGTTTGAACAGGGTGGAGGGTGAAGCTTTCTTT. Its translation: CASSLNRVEGEAFF.

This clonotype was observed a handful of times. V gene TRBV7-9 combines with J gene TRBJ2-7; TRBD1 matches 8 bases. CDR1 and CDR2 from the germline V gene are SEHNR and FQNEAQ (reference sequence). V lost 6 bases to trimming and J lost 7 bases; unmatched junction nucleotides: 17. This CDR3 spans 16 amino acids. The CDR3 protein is CASRPTSGQAPWEQYF. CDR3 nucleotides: TGTGCCAGCAGGCCGACGTCGGGACAGGCCCCTTGGGAGCAGTACTTC.

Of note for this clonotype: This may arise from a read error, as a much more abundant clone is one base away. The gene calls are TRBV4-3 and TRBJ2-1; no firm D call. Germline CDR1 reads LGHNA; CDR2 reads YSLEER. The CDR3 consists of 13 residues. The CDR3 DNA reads TGCGCCGGCAGCCGAGTAGAGGCCGATGAGCAGTTCTTC. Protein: CAGSRVEADEQFF.

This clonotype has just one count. The DNA for the CDR3 is TGTGCCACCAGGGACAAGGGGCGGGAGCAGTACTTC. Translation: CATRDKGREQYF. V is TRBV28 and J is TRBJ2-7; D may be TRBD1 (6 bases). Trimming cost V 10 bases and J 7 bases, with 17 bases left between them. The length of the CDR3 is 12 residues. Germline CDR1 MDHEN, CDR2 SYDVKM.

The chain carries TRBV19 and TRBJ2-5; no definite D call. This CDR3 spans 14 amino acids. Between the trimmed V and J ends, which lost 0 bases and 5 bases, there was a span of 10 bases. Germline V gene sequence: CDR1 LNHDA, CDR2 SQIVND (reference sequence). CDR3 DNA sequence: TGTGCCAGTAGTATAGAAGGGCTTGGGGAGACCCAGTACTTC. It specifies CASSIEGLGETQYF.

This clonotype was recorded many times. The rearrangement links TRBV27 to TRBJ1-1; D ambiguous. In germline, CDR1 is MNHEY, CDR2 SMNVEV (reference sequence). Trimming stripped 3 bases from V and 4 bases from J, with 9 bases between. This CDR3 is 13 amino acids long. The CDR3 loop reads CASSLGSGTEAFF. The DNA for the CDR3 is TGTGCCAGCAGTTTGGGGTCGGGCACTGAAGCTTTCTTT.

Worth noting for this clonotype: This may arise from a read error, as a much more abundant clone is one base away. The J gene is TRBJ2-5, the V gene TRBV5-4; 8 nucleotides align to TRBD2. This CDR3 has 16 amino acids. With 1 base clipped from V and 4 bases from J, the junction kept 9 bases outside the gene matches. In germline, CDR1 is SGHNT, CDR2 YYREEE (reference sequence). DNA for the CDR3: TGTGCCAGCAGCTTGATTAGTAGCGGGAACCGAGAGACCCAGTACTTC. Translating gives CASSLISSGNRETQYF.

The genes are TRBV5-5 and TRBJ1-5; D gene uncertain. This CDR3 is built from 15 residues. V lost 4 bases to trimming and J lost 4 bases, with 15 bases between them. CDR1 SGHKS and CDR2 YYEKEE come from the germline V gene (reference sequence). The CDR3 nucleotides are TGTGCCAGCAGCCTGGGCCTTACGCCGAATCAGCCCCAGCATTTT. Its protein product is CASSLGLTPNQPQHF.

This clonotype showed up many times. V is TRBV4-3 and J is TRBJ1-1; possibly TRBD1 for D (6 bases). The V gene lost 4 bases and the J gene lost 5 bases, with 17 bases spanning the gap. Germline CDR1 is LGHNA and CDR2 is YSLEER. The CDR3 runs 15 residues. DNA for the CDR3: TGCGCCAGCAGCCTGGAGACAGGTCTGGGAACTGAAGCTTTCTTT. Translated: CASSLETGLGTEAFF.

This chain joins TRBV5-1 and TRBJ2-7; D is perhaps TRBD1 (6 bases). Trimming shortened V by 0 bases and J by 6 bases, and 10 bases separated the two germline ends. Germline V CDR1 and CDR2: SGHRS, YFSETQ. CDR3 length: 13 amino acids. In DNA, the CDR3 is TGCGCCAGCAGCTTGGTACAGGGCTCCGAGCAGTACTTC. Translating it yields CASSLVQGSEQYF.

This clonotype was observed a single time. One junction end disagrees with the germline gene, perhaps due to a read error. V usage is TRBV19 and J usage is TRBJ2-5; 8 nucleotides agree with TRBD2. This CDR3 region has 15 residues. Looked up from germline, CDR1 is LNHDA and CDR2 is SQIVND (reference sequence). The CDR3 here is CASSIGTRGVVTQYF. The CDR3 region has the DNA TGTGCGAGTAGTATCGGGACTAGAGGAGTAGTGACCCAGTACTTC. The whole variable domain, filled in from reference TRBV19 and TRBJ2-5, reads DGGITQSPKYLFRKEGQNVTLSCEQNLNHDAMYWYRQDPGQGLRLIYYSQIVNDFQKGDIAEGYSVSREKKESFPLTVTSAQKNPTAFYLCASSIGTRGVVTQYFGPGTRLLVL.

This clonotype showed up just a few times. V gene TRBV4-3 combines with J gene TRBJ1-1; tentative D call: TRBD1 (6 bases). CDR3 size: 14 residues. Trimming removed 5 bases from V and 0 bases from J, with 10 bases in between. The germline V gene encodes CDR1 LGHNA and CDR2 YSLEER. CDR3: CASSGGTLNTEAFF. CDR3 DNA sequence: TGCGCCAGCAGCGGCGGGACACTGAACACTGAAGCTTTCTTT.

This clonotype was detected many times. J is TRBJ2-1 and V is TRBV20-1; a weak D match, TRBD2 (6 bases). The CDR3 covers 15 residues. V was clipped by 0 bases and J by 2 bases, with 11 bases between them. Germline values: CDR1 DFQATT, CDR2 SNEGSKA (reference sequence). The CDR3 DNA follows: TGCAGTGCTAGAGATGAGCTAGCGACCTACAATGAGCAGTTCTTC. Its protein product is CSARDELATYNEQFF.

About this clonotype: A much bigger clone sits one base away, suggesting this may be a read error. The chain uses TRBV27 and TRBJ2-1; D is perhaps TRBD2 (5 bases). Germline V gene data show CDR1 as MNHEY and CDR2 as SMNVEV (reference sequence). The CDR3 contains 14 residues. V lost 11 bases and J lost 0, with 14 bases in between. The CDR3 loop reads CAGAPGSSYNEQFF. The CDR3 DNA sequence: TGTGCCGGCGCCCCGGGGAGCTCCTACAATGAGCAGTTCTTC.

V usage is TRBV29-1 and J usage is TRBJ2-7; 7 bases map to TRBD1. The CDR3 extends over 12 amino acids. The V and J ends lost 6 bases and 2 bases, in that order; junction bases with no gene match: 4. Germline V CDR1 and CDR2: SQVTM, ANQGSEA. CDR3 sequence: CSVETGAYEQYF. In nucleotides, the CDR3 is TGCAGCGTAGAAACAGGGGCCTACGAGCAGTACTTC.

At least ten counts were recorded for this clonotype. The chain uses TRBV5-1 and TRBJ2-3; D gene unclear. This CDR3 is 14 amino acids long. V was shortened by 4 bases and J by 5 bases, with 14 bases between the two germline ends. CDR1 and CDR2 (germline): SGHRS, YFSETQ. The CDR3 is CASSADGKVDTQYF. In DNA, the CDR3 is TGCGCCAGCAGCGCGGACGGAAAAGTAGATACGCAGTATTTT.

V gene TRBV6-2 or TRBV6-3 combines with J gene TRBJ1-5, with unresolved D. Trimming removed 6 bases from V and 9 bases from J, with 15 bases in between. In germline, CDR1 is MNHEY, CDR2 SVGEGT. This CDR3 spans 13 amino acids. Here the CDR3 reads CASSTTVRMPQHF. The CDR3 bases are TGTGCCAGCAGCACGACCGTCAGAATGCCCCAGCATTTT.

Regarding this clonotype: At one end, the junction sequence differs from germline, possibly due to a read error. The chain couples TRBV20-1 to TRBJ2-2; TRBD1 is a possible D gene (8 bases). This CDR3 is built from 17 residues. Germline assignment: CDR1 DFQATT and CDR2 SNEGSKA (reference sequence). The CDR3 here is CSARPYDRGGNSGELFF. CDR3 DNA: TGCAGTGCTAGACCCTATGACAGGGGAGGGAACTCCGGGGAGCTGTTTTTT.

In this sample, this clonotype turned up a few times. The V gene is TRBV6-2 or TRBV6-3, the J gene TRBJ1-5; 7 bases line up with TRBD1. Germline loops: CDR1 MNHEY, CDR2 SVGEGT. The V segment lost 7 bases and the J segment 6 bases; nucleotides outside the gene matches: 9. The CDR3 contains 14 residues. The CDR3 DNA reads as TGTGCCAGCAAGGACTCAGGGGGTGGTCAGCCCCAGCATTTT. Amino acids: CASKDSGGGQPQHF.

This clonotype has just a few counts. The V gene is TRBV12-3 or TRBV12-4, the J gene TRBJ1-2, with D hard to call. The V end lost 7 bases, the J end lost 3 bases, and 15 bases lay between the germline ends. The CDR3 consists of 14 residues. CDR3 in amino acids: CASNPDVSHYGYTF. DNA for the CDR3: TGTGCCAGCAACCCGGATGTGTCGCACTATGGCTACACCTTC.

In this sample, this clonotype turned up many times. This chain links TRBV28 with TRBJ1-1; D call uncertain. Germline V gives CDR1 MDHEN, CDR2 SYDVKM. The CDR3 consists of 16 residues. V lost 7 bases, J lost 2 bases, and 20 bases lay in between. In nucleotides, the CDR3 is TGTGCCAGCACCACCCTGATGGCAGGAGGAAACACTGAAGCTTTCTTT. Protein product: CASTTLMAGGNTEAFF.

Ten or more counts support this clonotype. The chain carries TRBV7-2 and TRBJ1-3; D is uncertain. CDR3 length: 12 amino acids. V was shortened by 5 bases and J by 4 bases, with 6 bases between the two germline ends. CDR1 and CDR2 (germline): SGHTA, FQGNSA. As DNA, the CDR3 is TGTGCCAGCAGCCGAACAGGAAACACCATATATTTT. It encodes CASSRTGNTIYF.

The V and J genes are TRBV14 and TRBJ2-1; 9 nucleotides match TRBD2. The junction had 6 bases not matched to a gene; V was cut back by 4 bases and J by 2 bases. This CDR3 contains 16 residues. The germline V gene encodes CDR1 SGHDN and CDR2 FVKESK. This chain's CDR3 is CASSLLAGSTYNEQFF. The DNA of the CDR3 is TGTGCCAGCAGCCTCCTAGCGGGATCTACCTACAATGAGCAGTTCTTC.

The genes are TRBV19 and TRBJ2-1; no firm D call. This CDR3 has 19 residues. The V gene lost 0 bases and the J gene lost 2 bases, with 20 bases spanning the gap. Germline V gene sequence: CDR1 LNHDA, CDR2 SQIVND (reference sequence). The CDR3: CASSIEHTAFSSPYNEQFF. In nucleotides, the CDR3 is TGTGCCAGTAGTATAGAACATACAGCGTTCTCATCTCCCTACAATGAGCAGTTCTTC.

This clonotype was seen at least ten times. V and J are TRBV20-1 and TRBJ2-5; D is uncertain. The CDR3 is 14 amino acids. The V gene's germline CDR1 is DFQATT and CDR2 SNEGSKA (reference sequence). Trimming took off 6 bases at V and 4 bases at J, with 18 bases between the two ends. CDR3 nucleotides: TGCAGTGCCGGACGATATACTTCTCTAGAGACCCAGTACTTC. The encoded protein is CSAGRYTSLETQYF.

DNA of the CDR3: TGCAGCGCGTATCCCGGGACAGGGTCAAGGGATGAGCAGTTCTTC. It translates to CSAYPGTGSRDEQFF. The rearrangement uses TRBV29-1 and TRBJ2-1; 9 bases line up with TRBD1. The germline V gene has CDR1 SQVTM and CDR2 ANQGSEA. The CDR3 is 15 residues long. V lost 7 bases and J lost 8; bases outside the gene matches: 15.